This TCR beta chain was observed in a study of blood T cell repertoires in COVID-19. Study context: Italy, Spain and the United States were the sources of the convalescent and acute COVID-19 samples. Nucleic acid was either cDNA or gDNA, and it came from T cells, B-cell-depleted T cells, or PBMCs.

Source study methods: Quantification of nucleated cells was approximated via reference gene primer amplification. This table comes from immunoSEQ multiplex PCR, and its TCRdb copy is limited to in-frame clones, with some not included. V and J calls and clone size are those listed in that table; D and trimming were worked out from the DNA. This table has 78,000 or so clones, around 79% appearing once. Germline V gene lookup returns CDR1 SGHNT and CDR2 YYREEE (reference sequence). This CDR3 comprises 16 residues. The V end lost 3 bases, the J end lost 4 bases, and 16 bases lay between the germline ends.

The chain employs TRBV5-4 and TRBJ2-2, with D unresolved. The sequence was collected from an elderly man with acute or convalescent COVID-19. The sequenced sample was peripheral blood. For the CDR3, the DNA is TGTGCCAGCAGCTCCTCCTCAACTTCTGGCACCGGGGAGCTGTTTTTT. It encodes CASSSSSTSGTGELFF. Combining the CDR3 with reference TRBV5-4 and TRBJ2-2 gives the whole variable domain ETGVTQSPTHLIKTRGQQVTLRCSSQSGHNTVSWYQQALGQGPQFIFQYYREEENGRGNFPPRFSGLQFPNYSSELNVNALELDDSALYLCASSSSSTSGTGELFFGEGSRLTVL.